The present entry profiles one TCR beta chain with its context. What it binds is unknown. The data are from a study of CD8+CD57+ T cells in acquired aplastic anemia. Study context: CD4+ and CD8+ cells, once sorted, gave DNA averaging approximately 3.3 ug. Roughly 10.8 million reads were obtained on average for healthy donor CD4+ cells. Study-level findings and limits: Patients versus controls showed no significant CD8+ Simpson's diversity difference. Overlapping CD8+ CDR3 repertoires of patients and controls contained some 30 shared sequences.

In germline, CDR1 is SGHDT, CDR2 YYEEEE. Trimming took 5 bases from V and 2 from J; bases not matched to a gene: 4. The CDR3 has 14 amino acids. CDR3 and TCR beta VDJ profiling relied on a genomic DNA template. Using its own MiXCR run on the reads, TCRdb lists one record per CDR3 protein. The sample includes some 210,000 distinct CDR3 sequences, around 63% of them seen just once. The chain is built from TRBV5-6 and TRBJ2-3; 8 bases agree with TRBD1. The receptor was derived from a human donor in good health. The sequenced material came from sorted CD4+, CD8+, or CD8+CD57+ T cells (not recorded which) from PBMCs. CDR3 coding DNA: TGTGCCAGCAGACTGACAGGGGACACAGATACGCAGTATTTT. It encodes CASRLTGDTDTQYF.